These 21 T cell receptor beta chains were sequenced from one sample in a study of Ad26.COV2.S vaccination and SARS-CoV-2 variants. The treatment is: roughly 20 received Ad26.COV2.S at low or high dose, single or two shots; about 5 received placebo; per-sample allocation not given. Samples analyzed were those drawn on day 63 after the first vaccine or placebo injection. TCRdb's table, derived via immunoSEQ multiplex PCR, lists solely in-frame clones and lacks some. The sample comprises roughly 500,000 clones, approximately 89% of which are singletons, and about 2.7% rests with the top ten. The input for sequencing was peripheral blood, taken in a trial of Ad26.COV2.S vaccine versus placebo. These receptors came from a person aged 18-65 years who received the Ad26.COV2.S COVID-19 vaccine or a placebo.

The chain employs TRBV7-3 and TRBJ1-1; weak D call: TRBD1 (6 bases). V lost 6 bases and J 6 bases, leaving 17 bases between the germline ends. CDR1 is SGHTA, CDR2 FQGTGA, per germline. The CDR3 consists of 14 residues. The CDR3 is CASSPRGGIPEAFF. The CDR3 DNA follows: TGTGCCAGCAGTCCGAGAGGGGGGATCCCTGAAGCTTTCTTT.

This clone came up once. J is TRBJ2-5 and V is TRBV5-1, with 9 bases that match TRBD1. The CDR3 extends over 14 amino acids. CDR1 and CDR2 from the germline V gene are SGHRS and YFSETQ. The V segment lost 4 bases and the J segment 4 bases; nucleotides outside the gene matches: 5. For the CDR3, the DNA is TGCGCCAGCAGCGCGGGACAGGGCGGAGAGACCCAGTACTTC. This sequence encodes CASSAGQGGETQYF.

The CDR3 sequence: CATMSDPGTGGNYEQYF. The CDR3 DNA reads TGTGCCACCATGAGTGACCCAGGGACAGGGGGGAACTACGAGCAGTACTTC. The chain carries TRBV15 and TRBJ2-7; 11 positions agree with TRBD1. The CDR3 covers 17 residues. With 7 bases clipped from V and 3 bases from J, the junction kept 14 bases outside the gene matches. The V gene's germline CDR1 is LNHNV and CDR2 YYDKDF (reference sequence).

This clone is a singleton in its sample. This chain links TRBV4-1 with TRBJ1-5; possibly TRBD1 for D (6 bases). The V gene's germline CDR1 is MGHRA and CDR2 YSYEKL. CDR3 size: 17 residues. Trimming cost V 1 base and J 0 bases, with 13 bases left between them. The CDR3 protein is CASSQVVGTFSNQPQHF. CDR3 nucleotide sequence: TGCGCCAGCAGCCAAGTGGTCGGGACATTTAGCAATCAGCCCCAGCATTTT.

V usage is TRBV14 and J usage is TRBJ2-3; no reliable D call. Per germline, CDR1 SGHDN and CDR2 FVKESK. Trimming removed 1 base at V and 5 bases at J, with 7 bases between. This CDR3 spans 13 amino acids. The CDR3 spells CASSQASGDTQYF. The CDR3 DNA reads TGTGCCAGCAGCCAAGCGTCGGGAGATACGCAGTATTTT.

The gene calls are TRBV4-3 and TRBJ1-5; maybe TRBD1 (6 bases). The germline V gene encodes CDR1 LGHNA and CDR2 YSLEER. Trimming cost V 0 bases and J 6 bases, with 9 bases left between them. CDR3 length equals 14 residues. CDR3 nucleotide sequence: TGCGCCAGCAGCCAAGATGGGGGGCTTCAGCCCCAGCATTTT. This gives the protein CASSQDGGLQPQHF.

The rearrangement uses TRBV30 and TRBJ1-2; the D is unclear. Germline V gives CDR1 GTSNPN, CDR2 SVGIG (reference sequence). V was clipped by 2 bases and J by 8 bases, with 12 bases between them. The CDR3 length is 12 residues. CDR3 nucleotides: TGTGCCTGGAGTAGGCAGGAGGGCGGCTACACCTTC. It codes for CAWSRQEGGYTF.

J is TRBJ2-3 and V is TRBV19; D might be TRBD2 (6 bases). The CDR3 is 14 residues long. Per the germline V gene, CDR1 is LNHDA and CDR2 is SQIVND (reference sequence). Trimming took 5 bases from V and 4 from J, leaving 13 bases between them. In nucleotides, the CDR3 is TGTGCCAGTAGTCCGGGACTCCAATCAGATACGCAGTATTTT. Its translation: CASSPGLQSDTQYF.

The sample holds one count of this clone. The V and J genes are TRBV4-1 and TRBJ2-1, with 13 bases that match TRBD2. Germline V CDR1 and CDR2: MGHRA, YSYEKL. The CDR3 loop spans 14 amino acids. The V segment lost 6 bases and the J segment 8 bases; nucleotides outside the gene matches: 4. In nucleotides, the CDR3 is TGCGCCAGCAGTTGGGGACTAGCGGGATATGAGCAGTTCTTC. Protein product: CASSWGLAGYEQFF.

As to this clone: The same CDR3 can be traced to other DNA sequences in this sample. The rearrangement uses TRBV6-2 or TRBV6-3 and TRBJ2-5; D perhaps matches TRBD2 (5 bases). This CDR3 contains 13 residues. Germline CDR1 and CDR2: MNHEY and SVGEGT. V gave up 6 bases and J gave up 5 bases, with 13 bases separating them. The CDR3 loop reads CASSRGLGETQYF. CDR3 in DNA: TGTGCCAGCAGCCGAGGACTGGGCGAGACCCAGTACTTC.

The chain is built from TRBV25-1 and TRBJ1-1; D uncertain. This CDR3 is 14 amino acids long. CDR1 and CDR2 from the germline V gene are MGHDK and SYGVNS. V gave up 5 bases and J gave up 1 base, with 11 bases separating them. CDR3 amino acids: CASSFAGSNTEAFF. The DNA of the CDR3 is TGTGCCAGCAGTTTCGCCGGGTCGAACACTGAAGCTTTCTTT.

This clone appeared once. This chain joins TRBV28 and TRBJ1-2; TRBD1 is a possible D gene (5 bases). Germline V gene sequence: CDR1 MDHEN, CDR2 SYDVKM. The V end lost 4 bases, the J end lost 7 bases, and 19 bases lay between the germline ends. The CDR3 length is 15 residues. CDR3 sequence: CASSYSRAGTTGYTF. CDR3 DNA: TGTGCCAGCAGTTATTCTCGGGCGGGGACTACTGGCTACACCTTC.

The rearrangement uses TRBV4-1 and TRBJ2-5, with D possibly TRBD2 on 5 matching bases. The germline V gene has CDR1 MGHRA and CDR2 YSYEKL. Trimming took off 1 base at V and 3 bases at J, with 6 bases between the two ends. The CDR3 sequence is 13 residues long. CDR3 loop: CASSQGEKETQYF. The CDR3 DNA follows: TGCGCCAGCAGCCAAGGGGAGAAAGAGACCCAGTACTTC.

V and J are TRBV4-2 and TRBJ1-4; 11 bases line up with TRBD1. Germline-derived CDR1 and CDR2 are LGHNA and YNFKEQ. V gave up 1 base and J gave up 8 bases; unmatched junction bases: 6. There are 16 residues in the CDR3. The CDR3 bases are TGTGCCAGCAGCCAAGGGGACAGGGGGGGTCTGGAAAAACTGTTTTTT. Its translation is CASSQGDRGGLEKLFF.

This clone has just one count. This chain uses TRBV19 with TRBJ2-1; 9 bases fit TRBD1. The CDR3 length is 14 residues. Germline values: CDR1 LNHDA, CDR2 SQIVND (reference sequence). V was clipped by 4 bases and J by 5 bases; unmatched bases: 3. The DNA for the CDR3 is TGTGCCAGTAGTAGGGACAGGGAAAACAATGAGCAGTTCTTC. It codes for CASSRDRENNEQFF.

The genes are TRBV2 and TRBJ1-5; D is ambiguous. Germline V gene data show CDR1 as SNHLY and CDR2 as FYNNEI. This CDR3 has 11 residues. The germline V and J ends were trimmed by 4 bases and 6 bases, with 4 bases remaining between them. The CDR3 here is CASSGGQPQHF. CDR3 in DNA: TGTGCCAGCAGTGGGGGTCAGCCCCAGCATTTT.

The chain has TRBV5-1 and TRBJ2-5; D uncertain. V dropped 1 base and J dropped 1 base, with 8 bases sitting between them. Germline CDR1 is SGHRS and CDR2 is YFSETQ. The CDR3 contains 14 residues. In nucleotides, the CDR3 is TGCGCCAGCAGCTTGTGGCGGTCCCAAGAGACCCAGTACTTC. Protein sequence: CASSLWRSQETQYF.

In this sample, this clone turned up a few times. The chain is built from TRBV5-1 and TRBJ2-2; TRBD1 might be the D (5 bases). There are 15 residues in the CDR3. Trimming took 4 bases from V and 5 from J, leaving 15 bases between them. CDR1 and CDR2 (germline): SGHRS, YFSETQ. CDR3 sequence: CASSPSRASTGELFF. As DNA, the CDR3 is TGCGCCAGCAGCCCCAGCAGGGCGTCAACCGGGGAGCTGTTTTTT.

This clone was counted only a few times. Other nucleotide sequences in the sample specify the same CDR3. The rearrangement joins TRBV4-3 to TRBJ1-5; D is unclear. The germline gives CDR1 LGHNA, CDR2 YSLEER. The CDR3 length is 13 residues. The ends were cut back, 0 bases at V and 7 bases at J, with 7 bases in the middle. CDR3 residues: CASSQDRRQPQHF. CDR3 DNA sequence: TGCGCCAGCAGCCAAGATCGGAGGCAGCCCCAGCATTTT.

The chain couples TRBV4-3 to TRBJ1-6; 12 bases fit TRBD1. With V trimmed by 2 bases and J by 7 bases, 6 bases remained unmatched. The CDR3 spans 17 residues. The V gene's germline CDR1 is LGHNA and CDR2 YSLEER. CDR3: CASSQMGGTGGNSPLHF. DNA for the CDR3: TGCGCCAGCAGCCAAATGGGGGGGACAGGGGGCAATTCACCCCTCCACTTT.

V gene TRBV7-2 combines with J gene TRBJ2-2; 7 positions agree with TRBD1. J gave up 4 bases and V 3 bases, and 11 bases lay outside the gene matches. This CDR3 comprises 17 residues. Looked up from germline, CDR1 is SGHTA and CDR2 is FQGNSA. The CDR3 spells CASSLDRDRTLTGELFF. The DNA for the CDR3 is TGTGCCAGCAGCTTGGACCGGGACAGAACACTCACCGGGGAGCTGTTTTTT.